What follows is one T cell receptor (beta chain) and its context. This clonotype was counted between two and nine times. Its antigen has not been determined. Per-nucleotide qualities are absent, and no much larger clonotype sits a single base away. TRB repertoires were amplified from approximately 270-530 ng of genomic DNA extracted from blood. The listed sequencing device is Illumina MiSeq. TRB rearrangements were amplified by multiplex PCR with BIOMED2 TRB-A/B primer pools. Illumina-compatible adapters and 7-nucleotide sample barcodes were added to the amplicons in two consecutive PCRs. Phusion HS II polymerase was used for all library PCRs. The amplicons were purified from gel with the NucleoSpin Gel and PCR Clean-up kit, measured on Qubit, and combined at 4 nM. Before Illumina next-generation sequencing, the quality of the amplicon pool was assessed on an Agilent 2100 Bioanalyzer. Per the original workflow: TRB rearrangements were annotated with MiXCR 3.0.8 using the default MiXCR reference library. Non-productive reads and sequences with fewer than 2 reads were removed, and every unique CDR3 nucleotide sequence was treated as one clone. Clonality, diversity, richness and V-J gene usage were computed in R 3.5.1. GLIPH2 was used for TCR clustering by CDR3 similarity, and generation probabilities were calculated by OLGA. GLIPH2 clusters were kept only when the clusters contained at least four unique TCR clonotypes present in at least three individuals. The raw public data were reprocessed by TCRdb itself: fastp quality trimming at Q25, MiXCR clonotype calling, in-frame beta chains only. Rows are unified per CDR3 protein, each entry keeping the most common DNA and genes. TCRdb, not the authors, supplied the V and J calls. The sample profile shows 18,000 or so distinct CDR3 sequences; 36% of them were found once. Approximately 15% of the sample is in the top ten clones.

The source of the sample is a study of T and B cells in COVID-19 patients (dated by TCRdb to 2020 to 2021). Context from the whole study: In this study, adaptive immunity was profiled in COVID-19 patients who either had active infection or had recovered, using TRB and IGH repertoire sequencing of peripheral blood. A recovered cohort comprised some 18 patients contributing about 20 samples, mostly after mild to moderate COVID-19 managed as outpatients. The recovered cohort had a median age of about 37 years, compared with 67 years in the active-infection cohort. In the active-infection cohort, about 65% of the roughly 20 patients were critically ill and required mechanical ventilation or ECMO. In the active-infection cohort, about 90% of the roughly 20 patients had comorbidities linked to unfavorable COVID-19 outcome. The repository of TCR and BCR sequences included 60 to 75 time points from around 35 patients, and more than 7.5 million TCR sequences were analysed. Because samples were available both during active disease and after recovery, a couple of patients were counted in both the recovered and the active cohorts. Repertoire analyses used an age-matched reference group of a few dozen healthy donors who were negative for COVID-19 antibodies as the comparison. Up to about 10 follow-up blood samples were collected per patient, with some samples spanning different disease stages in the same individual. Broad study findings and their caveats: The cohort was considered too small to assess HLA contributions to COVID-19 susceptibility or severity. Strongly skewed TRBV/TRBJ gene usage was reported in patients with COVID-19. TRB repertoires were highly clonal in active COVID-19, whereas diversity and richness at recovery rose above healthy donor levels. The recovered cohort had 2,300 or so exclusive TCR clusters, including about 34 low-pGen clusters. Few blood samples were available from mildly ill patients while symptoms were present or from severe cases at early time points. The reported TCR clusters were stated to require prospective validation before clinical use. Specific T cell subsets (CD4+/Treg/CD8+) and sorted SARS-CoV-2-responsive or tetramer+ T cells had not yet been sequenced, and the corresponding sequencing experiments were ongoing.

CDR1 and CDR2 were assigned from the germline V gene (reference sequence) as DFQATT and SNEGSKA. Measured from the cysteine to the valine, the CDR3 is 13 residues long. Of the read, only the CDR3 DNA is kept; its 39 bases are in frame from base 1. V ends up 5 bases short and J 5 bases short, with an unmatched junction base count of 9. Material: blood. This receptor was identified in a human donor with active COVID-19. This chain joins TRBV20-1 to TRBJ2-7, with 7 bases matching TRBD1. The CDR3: CSAWDSVKDEQYV. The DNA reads TGCAGTGCTTGGGACAGCGTTAAGGACGAGCAGTACGTC.